Presented here are 3 T cell receptor beta chains from one specimen sequenced in a study of vaccination effects on CD4 cells after COVID-19. No antigen has been assigned to these receptors. The method was immunoSEQ multiplex PCR; TCRdb's version includes in-frame clones alone and lacks a portion of them. This sample has about 33,000 clones, with roughly four fifths found just once. Antigen-specific CD4+ T cell clonotypes were called by their expansion after viral peptide-pool culture in ViraFEST. The culture ran for around nine days, and then CD4+ T cells were isolated. Two doses of BNT162b2 or mRNA-1273 vaccine were administered to participants. The sample here was CD4+ T cells from PBMCs cultured with HCoV-NL63 spike peptides, taken after COVID-19 vaccination. These receptor sequences come from a human donor who received a COVID-19 vaccine. Some clones in this sample may be carry-over from other donors' samples.

This clone showed up just a few times. This chain uses TRBV7-9 with TRBJ2-7, with D perhaps TRBD1 or TRBD2 (5 bases each). Germline V gene data show CDR1 as SEHNR and CDR2 as FQNEAQ (reference sequence). The CDR3 loop spans 13 amino acids. V was cut by 2 bases and J by 2 bases, with 7 bases left in between. The CDR3 sequence is CASSLPGPYEQYV. CDR3 sequence (DNA): TGTGCCAGCAGCTTACCGGGACCCTACGAGCAGTACGTC.

J is TRBJ1-6 and V is TRBV24-1; D unclear. The CDR3 has 14 amino acids. Deletions cut 4 bases from V and 0 bases from J, with 3 bases between. CDR1 and CDR2 (germline): KGHDR, SFDVKD. CDR3: CATSESSYNSPLHF. For the CDR3, the DNA is TGTGCCACCAGTGAGAGCTCCTATAATTCACCCCTCCACTTT.

The chain carries TRBV5-6 and TRBJ1-6; D gene unclear. Germline loops: CDR1 SGHDT, CDR2 YYEEEE. This CDR3 has 11 amino acids. Trimming left V 4 bases short and J 8 bases short, with 4 bases between. CDR3 loop: CASSRDSPLHF. The CDR3 bases are TGTGCCAGCAGCAGAGATTCACCCCTCCACTTT.